The 32 T cell receptor beta chains below all came from one sample that was sequenced in a study of CD8 T cells in Susac syndrome. With random hexamers, roughly 0.45 to 1 ug RNA was reverse transcribed. MiXCR, applied by TCRdb to the immunoSEQ multiplex PCR reads, yields one record per CDR3 protein. The sample lists about 71,000 distinct CDR3 sequences, just over 90% seen once, with around 0.15% in the top ten. Input material: CD4+ T cells from PBMCs. The receptor source for this set is a human donor with Susac syndrome.

The V call is TRBV7-9, the J call TRBJ1-6; TRBD1 is a possible D gene (5 bases). Germline CDR1 SEHNR, CDR2 FQNEAQ (reference sequence). V was shortened by 7 bases and J by 6 bases, with 10 bases between the two germline ends. The CDR3 loop spans 13 amino acids. DNA for the CDR3: TGTGCCAGCACCCCGACAGCTAATTCACCCCTCCACTTT. The encoded protein is CASTPTANSPLHF.

The V and J genes are TRBV30 and TRBJ2-7, with 9 positions matching TRBD1. CDR1 and CDR2 from the germline V gene are GTSNPN and SVGIG (reference sequence). J lost 5 bases, V lost 8 bases, and 7 bases had no gene match. The CDR3 spans 12 residues. The CDR3 DNA reads as TGTGCCGCCGGACAGGGGCTAGACGAGCAGTACTTC. Translation gives CAAGQGLDEQYF. Based on the CDR3 plus reference TRBV30 and TRBJ2-7, the full variable domain is SQTIHQWPATLVQPVGSPLSLECTVEGTSNPNLYWYRQAAGRGLQLLFYSVGIGQISSEVPQNLSASRPQDRQFILSSKKLLLSDSGFYLCAAGQGLDEQYFGPGTRLTVT.

The V and J genes are TRBV20-1 and TRBJ2-7, with D perhaps matching TRBD1 or TRBD2 (5 bases each). Germline V gene sequence: CDR1 DFQATT, CDR2 SNEGSKA (reference sequence). This CDR3 has 12 residues. V dropped 5 bases and J dropped 5 bases, with 13 bases sitting between them. The CDR3 is CSAGSGRDEQYF. CDR3 DNA: TGCAGTGCTGGATCAGGGAGAGACGAGCAGTACTTC.

The rearrangement links TRBV2 to TRBJ2-5; the D gene is possibly TRBD2 (7 bases). Germline CDR1 reads SNHLY; CDR2 reads FYNNEI. V was pared by 10 bases and J by 4 bases, with 19 bases between. This CDR3 comprises 14 residues. The CDR3 loop is CATKAYREGETQYF. CDR3 DNA sequence: TGTGCCACGAAGGCGTACAGGGAGGGAGAGACCCAGTACTTC.

A few counts support this clonotype. The rearrangement uses TRBV4-1 and TRBJ2-1; 8 bases line up with TRBD2. The CDR3 length is 16 residues. CDR1 is MGHRA and CDR2 is YSYEKL in the germline V gene. V was clipped by 4 bases and J by 8 bases; unmatched bases: 13. CDR3 nucleotide sequence: TGCGCCAGCAGCCCGGGGGTCGCGGGGGGCCTTTATGAGCAGTTCTTC. Its protein is CASSPGVAGGLYEQFF.

The rearrangement uses TRBV3-1 and TRBJ1-1; D not resolved. Looked up from germline, CDR1 is LGHDT and CDR2 is YNNKEL (reference sequence). Trimming shortened V by 0 bases and J by 11 bases, and 13 bases separated the two germline ends. This CDR3 spans 13 amino acids. This CDR3 is CASSQERRGGAFF. The CDR3 DNA reads TGTGCCAGCAGCCAAGAAAGGCGGGGAGGGGCTTTCTTT.

This sequence joins TRBV7-2 and TRBJ1-1, with a weak D call TRBD1 (6 bases). Trimming stripped 5 bases from V and 5 bases from J, with 15 bases between. The germline V gene has CDR1 SGHTA and CDR2 FQGNSA. The CDR3 extends over 14 amino acids. The DNA of the CDR3 is TGTGCCAGCAGCCAGTCCTACAGGGCGACTGAAGCTTTCTTT. Its translation: CASSQSYRATEAFF.

The chain carries TRBV13 and TRBJ2-3, with D possibly TRBD1 on 6 matching bases. V gave up 1 base and J gave up 10 bases, with 12 bases separating them. The CDR3 covers 13 residues. Germline-derived CDR1 and CDR2 are PRHDT and FYEKMQ (reference sequence). CDR3 bases: TGTGCCAGCAGCTTAGTATCGGACAGTGCGCAGTATTTT. Encoded protein: CASSLVSDSAQYF.

The rearrangement links TRBV6-6 to TRBJ1-5; D remains unclear. Deletions cut 4 bases from V and 4 bases from J, with 14 bases between. The CDR3 has 15 residues. Germline CDR1 MNHNY, CDR2 SVGAGI (reference sequence). The CDR3, as DNA: TGTGCCAGCAGTTCCTGGATTGGGAGGAATCAGCCCCAGCATTTT. Its translation is CASSSWIGRNQPQHF.

The chain links TRBV18 to TRBJ1-2; D might be TRBD1 (6 bases). V lost 6 bases and J lost 4, with 21 bases in between. The CDR3 has 16 residues. Germline CDR1 is KGHSH and CDR2 is LQKENI. This chain's CDR3 is CASSPKRGVAFYGYTF. The CDR3 DNA sequence: TGTGCCAGCTCCCCTAAAAGGGGGGTAGCCTTCTATGGCTACACCTTC.

The chain uses TRBV7-3 and TRBJ2-7; no reliable D call. This CDR3 has 13 residues. The V gene lost 4 bases and the J gene lost 0 bases, with 7 bases spanning the gap. Looked up from germline, CDR1 is SGHTA and CDR2 is FQGTGA. CDR3 DNA sequence: TGTGCCAGCAGCTCGCCCCCCTCCTACGAGCAGTACTTC. Protein product: CASSSPPSYEQYF.

This clonotype has only one observation. V gene TRBV24-1 combines with J gene TRBJ1-2; a possible D gene is TRBD1 (5 bases). Germline V gene data show CDR1 as KGHDR and CDR2 as SFDVKD. Trimming shortened V by 11 bases and J by 5 bases, and 14 bases separated the two germline ends. CDR3 length: 12 residues. The CDR3 DNA reads as TGTGCCATACGTGACAGCGGGTATGGCTACACCTTC. It translates to CAIRDSGYGYTF.

The rearrangement links TRBV7-8 to TRBJ1-5; D possibly corresponds to TRBD1 (5 bases). This CDR3 comprises 15 residues. The V and J ends lost 5 bases and 7 bases respectively, with 18 bases between them. Germline assignment: CDR1 SGHVS and CDR2 FQNEAQ. CDR3 loop: CASSPRDFIGQPQHF. CDR3 nucleotide sequence: TGTGCCAGCAGCCCCCGGGACTTCATAGGGCAGCCCCAGCATTTT.

The chain couples TRBV11-2 to TRBJ2-7; D uncertain. Trimming stripped 0 bases from V and 4 bases from J, with 16 bases between. In germline, CDR1 is SGHAT, CDR2 FQNNGV. The CDR3 contains 16 residues. The chain's CDR3 is CASSLEGMGSLYEQYF. In nucleotides, the CDR3 is TGTGCCAGCAGCTTAGAGGGGATGGGCAGCTTGTACGAGCAGTACTTC. The variable domain in full, completed from reference TRBV11-2 and TRBJ2-7, reads EAGVAQSPRYKIIEKRQSVAFWCNPISGHATLYWYQQILGQGPKLLIQFQNNGVVDDSQLPKDRFSAERLKGVDSTLKIQPAKLEDSAVYLCASSLEGMGSLYEQYFGPGTRLTVT.

The chain uses TRBV7-3 and TRBJ1-1; D is possibly TRBD1 (5 bases). Trimming removed 5 bases at V and 4 bases at J, with 11 bases between. Germline CDR1 and CDR2: SGHTA and FQGTGA. CDR3 size: 13 residues. CDR3 amino acids: CASSDSGSTEAFF. DNA for the CDR3: TGTGCCAGCAGCGACAGCGGGAGCACTGAAGCTTTCTTT.

The rearrangement joins TRBV11-2 to TRBJ1-1; D remains unclear. V gave up 4 bases and J gave up 4 bases, with 13 bases separating them. Germline lookup yields CDR1 SGHAT and CDR2 FQNNGV. The CDR3 is 14 residues long. CDR3: CASSSSPPGTEAFF. The DNA of the CDR3 is TGTGCCAGCAGCTCTTCCCCCCCGGGCACTGAAGCTTTCTTT.

This rearrangement joins TRBV28 to TRBJ2-6; TRBD1 aligns across 7 bases. V lost 4 bases to trimming and J lost 2 bases; unmatched junction nucleotides: 5. The germline gives CDR1 MDHEN, CDR2 SYDVKM. This CDR3 spans 16 amino acids. CDR3 nucleotide sequence: TGTGCCAGCAGTTCCCCCGGGACAGCTGGGGCCAACGTCCTGACTTTC. This codes for CASSSPGTAGANVLTF.

V usage is TRBV12-3 or TRBV12-4 and J usage is TRBJ1-4, with a tentative D call TRBD1 (5 bases). The CDR3 is 15 residues long. V lost 1 base to trimming and J lost 7 bases, with 13 bases between them. The CDR3 bases are TGTGCCAGCAGTTTAGTCCGCAGGGAACGTGAAAAACTGTTTTTT. The encoded protein is CASSLVRREREKLFF.

The chain uses TRBV7-2 and TRBJ2-2, with a weak D call TRBD2 (7 bases). CDR1 and CDR2 from the germline V gene are SGHTA and FQGNSA. The length of the CDR3 is 15 residues. V lost 4 bases and J lost 5, with 14 bases in between. The CDR3 here is CASSYIQGGTGELFF. The CDR3 DNA follows: TGTGCCAGCAGCTATATACAGGGAGGGACCGGGGAGCTGTTTTTT.

This rearrangement joins TRBV7-3 to TRBJ2-5; D may be TRBD1 (6 bases). The germline V gene has CDR1 SGHTA and CDR2 FQGTGA. CDR3 length: 17 amino acids. The V end was cut by 5 bases, the J end by 1 base, with 20 bases between. CDR3 loop: CASSPPPRRGSQETQYF. CDR3 DNA: TGTGCCAGCAGCCCCCCCCCGCGCAGGGGCAGCCAAGAGACCCAGTACTTC.

This chain joins TRBV7-2 and TRBJ2-7; D uncertain. The CDR3 totals 13 residues. Germline CDR1 reads SGHTA; CDR2 reads FQGNSA. V was clipped by 2 bases and J by 2 bases, with 7 bases between them. In DNA form, the CDR3 reads TGTGCCAGCAGCTTAACGACCACCTACGAGCAGTACTTC. Translating gives CASSLTTTYEQYF.

This chain connects TRBV5-5 to TRBJ2-1, with 8 bases aligning to TRBD1. After removal of 3 bases from V and 10 bases from J, the junction contained 9 bases not matched to a gene. The germline V gene encodes CDR1 SGHKS and CDR2 YYEKEE (reference sequence). This CDR3 spans 14 amino acids. The CDR3 protein is CASSSPGQVNEQFF. CDR3 sequence (DNA): TGTGCCAGCAGCTCCCCGGGACAGGTGAACGAGCAGTTCTTC.

This clonotype was counted once. The chain has TRBV9 and TRBJ2-2; 13 bases map to TRBD2. Per germline, CDR1 SGDLS and CDR2 YYNGEE. V lost 9 bases and J lost 1; bases outside the gene matches: 6. The CDR3 spans 16 residues. The CDR3 nucleotides are TGTGCCACCTCGAGACTAGCGGGGGGGAACACCGGGGAGCTGTTTTTT. The encoded protein is CATSRLAGGNTGELFF.

The chain couples TRBV20-1 to TRBJ1-5; D not certain. Germline V gene data show CDR1 as DFQATT and CDR2 as SNEGSKA (reference sequence). This CDR3 region has 13 residues. V was cut by 3 bases and J by 5 bases, with 11 bases left in between. The CDR3 loop is CSARGFGDQPQHF. In DNA form, the CDR3 reads TGCAGTGCTAGGGGCTTCGGGGATCAGCCCCAGCATTTT.

A few counts support this clonotype. The chain combines TRBV6-1 with TRBJ1-2; 8 bases line up with TRBD1. This CDR3 comprises 13 residues. V was pared by 5 bases and J by 6 bases, with 5 bases of the junction left unmatched. Germline lookup yields CDR1 MNHNS and CDR2 SASEGT. For the CDR3, the DNA is TGTGCCAGCAGTCGCGTGACAGGGGATGGCTACACCTTC. Translation gives CASSRVTGDGYTF.

The rearrangement links TRBV6-6 to TRBJ1-5, with 8 bases lining up with TRBD1. Germline CDR1 MNHNY, CDR2 SVGAGI (reference sequence). The CDR3 is made up of 16 amino acids. After removal of 5 bases from V and 6 bases from J, the junction contained 12 bases not matched to a gene. The CDR3: CASSQTSLDRAQPQHF. The CDR3 DNA sequence: TGTGCCAGCAGTCAAACATCCCTGGACAGGGCTCAGCCCCAGCATTTT.

This rearrangement joins TRBV7-8 to TRBJ2-3; D gene ambiguous. Trimming removed 5 bases at V and 5 bases at J, with 5 bases between. The CDR3 covers 11 residues. In germline, CDR1 is SGHVS, CDR2 FQNEAQ. The CDR3 region has the DNA TGTGCCAGCAGCGACCGAGATACGCAGTATTTT. Translated, it gives CASSDRDTQYF.

The chain couples TRBV12-3 or TRBV12-4 to TRBJ1-2; the D is unclear. V was trimmed by 7 bases and J by 8 bases, leaving 20 bases between them. The CDR3 has 14 residues. CDR3 in DNA: TGTGCCAGCACCGAGGGCTCGCGGGTGAGCGGCTACACCTTC. Amino acid sequence: CASTEGSRVSGYTF.

The V call is TRBV28, the J call TRBJ2-3; possible D gene TRBD2, 5 bases. Germline lookup yields CDR1 MDHEN and CDR2 SYDVKM. The CDR3 runs 17 residues. Trimming pared 4 bases from V and 0 bases from J, leaving 17 bases between. The CDR3 coding sequence is TGTGCCAGCAGTTACGCCGGGGTTGCATCTAGCACAGATACGCAGTATTTT. Translating it yields CASSYAGVASSTDTQYF. Based on the CDR3 plus reference TRBV28 and TRBJ2-3, the full variable domain is DVKVTQSSRYLVKRTGEKVFLECVQDMDHENMFWYRQDPGLGLRLIYFSYDVKMKEKGDIPEGYSVSREKKERFSLILESASTNQTSMYLCASSYAGVASSTDTQYFGPGTRLTVL.

This clonotype occurred once. The V call is TRBV6-2 or TRBV6-3, the J call TRBJ1-1, with D unclear. Germline assignment: CDR1 MNHEY and CDR2 SVGEGT. Trimming shortened V by 7 bases and J by 6 bases, and 15 bases separated the two germline ends. CDR3 length: 13 residues. CDR3 DNA: TGTGCCAGCAAATCCGTTTTGGTGGCTGAAGCTTTCTTT. It codes for CASKSVLVAEAFF.

The chain links TRBV19 to TRBJ1-5; D is ambiguous. CDR1 and CDR2 (germline): LNHDA, SQIVND (reference sequence). V lost 3 bases and J lost 0, with 12 bases in between. This CDR3 spans 16 amino acids. The CDR3 nucleotides are TGTGCCAGTAGTATTCTCGGGCCCACTAGCAATCAGCCCCAGCATTTT. As protein: CASSILGPTSNQPQHF. The full variable domain, rest sourced from reference TRBV19 and TRBJ1-5, is DGGITQSPKYLFRKEGQNVTLSCEQNLNHDAMYWYRQDPGQGLRLIYYSQIVNDFQKGDIAEGYSVSREKKESFPLTVTSAQKNPTAFYLCASSILGPTSNQPQHFGDGTRLSIL.

The chain couples TRBV11-2 to TRBJ1-1; D perhaps matches TRBD1 (5 bases). Between the trimmed V and J ends, which lost 6 bases and 1 base, there was a span of 9 bases. The germline CDR1 and CDR2 sequences are SGHAT and FQNNGV. This CDR3 contains 13 residues. The CDR3 nucleotides are TGTGCCAGCAGGCCGACAGCGAACACTGAAGCTTTCTTT. This encodes CASRPTANTEAFF.